This T cell receptor (beta chain) derives from a study of CXCR3-negative and CXCR3-positive naive CD8 T cells. Regarding the study as a whole: Naive subsets expressed similar surface CD5; TRB CDR3 features served to infer TCR strength. Naive cells with CXCR3 showed TRB CDR3s that were more hydrophobic than those in CXCR3-negative naive cells.

TRB cDNA libraries were made by UMI-labeled 5' RACE. Reprocessing the 5' RACE reads, TCRdb reports a single entry for every CDR3 protein and omits DNA. The listing records about 120,000 distinct CDR3 sequences. As to this clonotype: Its antigen is unknown.

The CDR3 runs 16 residues. Germline CDR1 is SGHVT and CDR2 is SQSDAQ. Sequencing input: naive CXCR3+ CD8+ T cells from blood. This sample's subset: CD45RO-CCR7+CD27+CD95- naive CD8+ T cells expressing CXCR3 (TNR3+). The chain is built from TRBV7-4 and TRBJ1-5; TCRdb indicates TRBD1, and absent DNA this call remains unverified. This TCR was recovered from a human donor in good health. Some clones in this sample may be carry-over from other donors' samples. CDR3 residues: CASSLRLRVGFQPQHF.